Here is one T cell receptor (beta chain) with its context. No antigen is known for it. The germline gives CDR1 KGHSH, CDR2 LQKENI. This CDR3 spans 14 amino acids. The V end lost 4 bases, the J end lost 3 bases, and 9 bases lay between the germline ends. Sequencing was performed with immunoSEQ multiplex PCR; in TCRdb, only in-frame clones are kept and a portion is missing. The sample carries under 95,000 clones, 70% to 90% recorded once. This sample was taken from a study of T cell responses to AZD1222 COVID-19 vaccine. Study conclusions and caveats: Females made up more of the donors, who were largely white British, and clonal diversity may have come out too low. Every sample of the repertoires postdated the peak T cell response.

The source of this sequence is an adult who received the AZD1222 COVID-19 vaccine. The sequences come from peripheral blood, collected 28 days after the second AZD1222 dose. This rearrangement joins TRBV18 to TRBJ1-4, with a weak D call TRBD1 (6 bases). DNA of the CDR3: TGTGCCAGCTCACAACAGGGCTCTAATGAAAAACTGTTTTTT. This encodes CASSQQGSNEKLFF.